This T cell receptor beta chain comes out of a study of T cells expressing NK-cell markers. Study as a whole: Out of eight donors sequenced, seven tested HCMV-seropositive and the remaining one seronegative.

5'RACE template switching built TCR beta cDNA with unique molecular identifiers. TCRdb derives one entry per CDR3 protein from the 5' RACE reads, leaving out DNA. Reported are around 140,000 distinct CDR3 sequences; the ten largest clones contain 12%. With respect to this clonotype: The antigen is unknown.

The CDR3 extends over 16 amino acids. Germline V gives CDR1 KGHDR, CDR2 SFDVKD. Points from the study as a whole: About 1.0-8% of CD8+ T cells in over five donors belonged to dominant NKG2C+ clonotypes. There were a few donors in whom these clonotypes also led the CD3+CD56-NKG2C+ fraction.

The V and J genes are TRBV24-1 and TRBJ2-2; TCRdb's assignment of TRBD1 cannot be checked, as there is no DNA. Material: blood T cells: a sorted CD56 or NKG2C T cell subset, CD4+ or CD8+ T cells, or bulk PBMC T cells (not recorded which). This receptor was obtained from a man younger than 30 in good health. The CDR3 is CATSDPGPESTGELFF.